The 25 T cell receptor beta chains reported below all come from one sample, sequenced in a study of post-analysis software for immune sequencing data. Findings and caveats of the study: The five TRBV segments detected at higher frequency in patients than in controls included TRBV5-6, TRBV5-1 and TRBV20-1.

Antigen specificity for these receptors is unknown. Unique molecular identifiers were carried by the TCR beta cDNA libraries. Using its own MiXCR run on the PCR reads, TCRdb lists one record per CDR3 protein. The sample holds approximately 350,000 distinct CDR3 sequences, around 37% seen once. Sequenced sample: blood. The receptors here all came from a girl aged 10-17 years with multiple sclerosis.

The rearrangement uses TRBV7-2 and TRBJ1-6; no clear D gene. Deletions cut 2 bases from V and 8 bases from J, with 10 bases between. The CDR3 extends over 14 amino acids. Germline V gene sequence: CDR1 SGHTA, CDR2 FQGNSA. The DNA for the CDR3 is TGTGCCAGCAGCTTACAGTGGCGGGATTCACCCCTCCACTTT. As protein: CASSLQWRDSPLHF.

This clonotype occurred a few times. This sequence joins TRBV13 and TRBJ2-7; D not resolved. There are 13 residues in the CDR3. V was shortened by 1 base and J by 3 bases, with 7 bases between the two germline ends. Germline CDR1 PRHDT, CDR2 FYEKMQ (reference sequence). DNA of the CDR3: TGTGCCAGCAGCTTAGCCACGATCTACGAGCAGTACTTC. Its protein is CASSLATIYEQYF.

The chain is built from TRBV4-1 and TRBJ2-1; tentative D call: TRBD1 (7 bases). V lost 1 base and J lost 3, with 13 bases in between. This CDR3 is 16 amino acids long. Germline V lookup: CDR1 MGHRA, CDR2 YSYEKL. As DNA, the CDR3 is TGCGCCAGCAGCCAAGTAGGGGGGACAGTCTACAATGAGCAGTTCTTC. Amino acid sequence: CASSQVGGTVYNEQFF.

This clonotype was seen a few times. The chain has TRBV7-9 and TRBJ2-5; TRBD1 is a possible D gene (6 bases). The J call is uncertain, as TRBJ2-7 better fits the DNA end. The CDR3 length is 14 residues. Germline CDR1 is SEHNR and CDR2 is FQNEAQ (reference sequence). CDR3: CASSLLQGPHEQYF. In nucleotides, the CDR3 is TGTGCCAGCAGCTTATTACAGGGACCCCACGAGCAGTACTTC.

The chain uses TRBV12-3 or TRBV12-4 and TRBJ1-5; D is perhaps TRBD1 (5 bases). This CDR3 contains 15 residues. The germline V and J ends were trimmed by 5 bases and 5 bases, with 16 bases remaining between them. This CDR3 reads CASSPDGASYQPQHF. The CDR3 DNA reads as TGTGCCAGCAGTCCGGACGGGGCTTCCTATCAGCCCCAGCATTTT.

Concerning this clonotype: One base away lies a much larger clone, so this may be a sequencing read error. The gene calls are TRBV7-2 and TRBJ2-1; 8 nucleotides line up with TRBD2. The CDR3 consists of 16 residues. Germline CDR1 is SGHTA and CDR2 is FQGNSA. The CDR3 here is CASSLGRGGSYNGQFF. The CDR3 DNA sequence: TGTGCCAGCAGCTTAGGTCGGGGGGGTTCCTACAATGGGCAGTTCTTC.

This clonotype was detected only a few times. The CDR3 spells CASSYSFGQPQHF. As DNA, the CDR3 is TGTGCCAGCAGTTACTCGTTCGGTCAGCCCCAGCATTTT. The V and J genes are TRBV6-5 and TRBJ1-5, with no clear D. The CDR3 spans 13 residues. Looked up from germline, CDR1 is MNHEY and CDR2 is SVGAGI. Between the trimmed V and J ends, which lost 0 bases and 6 bases, there was a span of 6 bases.

A note on this clonotype: Mismatch with germline at one junction end may stem from a read error. J is TRBJ1-2 and V is TRBV4-2, with 8 bases lining up with TRBD1. The germline CDR1 and CDR2 sequences are LGHNA and YNFKEQ. CDR3 length equals 15 residues. The CDR3 coding sequence is TGTGTCAGCAGCCAAGCTAGGACAGGGAACTATGGCTACACCTTC. Encoded protein: CVSSQARTGNYGYTF.

This clonotype was counted only a few times. This CDR3 is CASSDQGANTEAFF. In DNA, the CDR3 is TGTGCCAGCAGCGATCAGGGGGCTAACACTGAAGCTTTCTTT. The rearrangement joins TRBV9 to TRBJ1-1, with 8 bases lining up with TRBD1. Germline trimming cut 3 bases from V and 2 bases from J; bases unmatched to any gene: 3. The germline gives CDR1 SGDLS, CDR2 YYNGEE. The CDR3 is 14 residues long.

This clonotype has just a few counts. The V gene is TRBV7-9, the J gene TRBJ2-1, with 7 nucleotides matching TRBD1. V gave up 5 bases and J gave up 12 bases; unmatched junction bases: 4. The CDR3 contains 11 residues. Per the germline V gene, CDR1 is SEHNR and CDR2 is FQNEAQ (reference sequence). The CDR3 reads CASSIDRAQFF. For the CDR3, the DNA is TGTGCCAGCAGCATTGACAGGGCGCAGTTCTTC.

The chain recombines TRBV20-1 with TRBJ1-5; D not certain. CDR1 and CDR2 from the germline V gene are DFQATT and SNEGSKA (reference sequence). V was cut by 3 bases and J by 2 bases, with 14 bases left in between. The CDR3 is made up of 15 amino acids. The CDR3 spells CSASTYGQGNQPQHF. The CDR3 DNA follows: TGCAGTGCTAGTACTTACGGGCAGGGCAATCAGCCCCAGCATTTT.

This clonotype has only a few counts. The chain recombines TRBV7-6 with TRBJ2-3; 10 bases are a match to TRBD2. CDR1 is SGHVS, CDR2 FNYEAQ, per germline. The CDR3 totals 16 residues. After removal of 4 bases from V and 3 bases from J, the junction contained 7 bases not matched to a gene. The CDR3 is CASSSPSGGATDTQYF. The DNA of the CDR3 is TGTGCCAGCAGCTCCCCGAGCGGGGGGGCTACAGATACGCAGTATTTT.

The gene calls are TRBV29-1 and TRBJ2-6, with 8 bases that match TRBD2. The CDR3 covers 16 residues. Losses at the gene ends were 5 bases for V and 0 bases for J; bases not matched to a gene: 6. The germline gives CDR1 SQVTM, CDR2 ANQGSEA. The CDR3 protein is CSVSAGALSGANVLTF. CDR3 nucleotide sequence: TGCAGCGTTTCAGCGGGGGCCCTCTCTGGGGCCAACGTCCTGACTTTC.

The V call is TRBV29-1, the J call TRBJ2-3; TRBD1 is a possible D gene (6 bases). The CDR3 runs to 12 residues. Per the germline V gene, CDR1 is SQVTM and CDR2 is ANQGSEA. V lost 7 bases and J lost 6, with 14 bases in between. CDR3 in amino acids: CSASLRGDTQYF. The CDR3 DNA is TGCAGCGCATCCCTAAGGGGGGATACGCAGTATTTT.

The table lists this clonotype with a few counts. This chain joins TRBV10-1 and TRBJ2-5; 7 bases align to TRBD2. Losses at the gene ends were 10 bases for V and 5 bases for J; bases not matched to a gene: 16. This CDR3 has 15 residues. Germline loops: CDR1 WNHNN, CDR2 SYGVQD (reference sequence). The DNA of the CDR3 is TGCGCCACCGAACTGCGGGAGAAGGGAGGGGAGACCCAGTACTTC. This gives the protein CATELREKGGETQYF.

This chain uses TRBV6-5 with TRBJ2-1; 8 bases match TRBD2. The J call may be wrong; the DNA end is better matched by TRBJ2-7. Germline V CDR1 and CDR2: MNHEY, SVGAGI. CDR3 length equals 18 residues. The CDR3 loop is CASSYSMGAGLDYNEQYF. The CDR3 bases are TGTGCCAGCAGTTACTCGATGGGGGCGGGACTAGACTACAATGAGCAGTACTTC.

The chain carries TRBV30 and TRBJ2-5; 10 bases agree with TRBD1. The CDR3 covers 16 residues. CDR1 is GTSNPN, CDR2 SVGIG, per germline (reference sequence). The J segment lost 2 bases and the V segment lost 2 bases, leaving 8 bases of the junction unmatched. The CDR3 nucleotides are TGTGCCTGGAGTCGTCGGACAGGGGGTTTTCAAGAGACCCAGTACTTC. Translating it yields CAWSRRTGGFQETQYF. Variable domain in full (rest from reference TRBV30 and TRBJ2-5): SQTIHQWPATLVQPVGSPLSLECTVEGTSNPNLYWYRQAAGRGLQLLFYSVGIGQISSEVPQNLSASRPQDRQFILSSKKLLLSDSGFYLCAWSRRTGGFQETQYFGPGTRLLVL.

The chain couples TRBV13 to TRBJ1-1; 8 nucleotides align to TRBD1. After removal of 1 base from V and 6 bases from J, the junction contained 4 bases not matched to a gene. The CDR3 covers 14 residues. Germline CDR1 reads PRHDT; CDR2 reads FYEKMQ (reference sequence). The CDR3 nucleotides read TGTGCCAGCAGCTTAGAGGACAGGGCCCCTGAAGCTTTCTTT. Amino acids: CASSLEDRAPEAFF.

J is TRBJ2-3 and V is TRBV4-1; TRBD2 aligns across 12 bases. CDR3 length: 19 amino acids. With V trimmed by 0 bases and J by 2 bases, 9 bases remained unmatched. Germline CDR1 reads MGHRA; CDR2 reads YSYEKL. The CDR3 protein is CASSQDPLLAGGPTDTQYF. The CDR3 DNA reads as TGCGCCAGCAGCCAAGATCCGCTACTAGCGGGGGGCCCCACAGATACGCAGTATTTT.

The sample holds a few counts of this clonotype. The CDR3 region is CAISEGGTSGVETQYF. DNA of the CDR3: TGTGCCATCAGTGAAGGGGGGACTAGCGGGGTAGAGACCCAGTACTTC. The chain uses TRBV10-3 and TRBJ2-5; 13 bases line up with TRBD2. Germline V gives CDR1 ENHRY, CDR2 SYGVKD. CDR3 size: 16 residues. Unmatched junction bases numbered 5, after V lost 3 bases and J lost 4 bases.

A few counts support this clonotype. The V call is TRBV10-1, the J call TRBJ2-7; 9 bases match TRBD1. Germline CDR1 WNHNN, CDR2 SYGVQD (reference sequence). The length of the CDR3 is 12 residues. With V trimmed by 8 bases and J by 5 bases, 4 bases remained unmatched. Here the CDR3 DNA reads TGCGCCAGCGGGACAGGGAACAACGAGCAGTACTTC. It codes for CASGTGNNEQYF.

This clonotype was recorded a few times. V is TRBV5-6 and J is TRBJ2-1, with TRBD2 identical over 9 bases. After removal of 5 bases from V and 3 bases from J, the junction contained 6 bases not matched to a gene. Per germline, CDR1 SGHDT and CDR2 YYEEEE. The CDR3 contains 15 residues. The CDR3, as DNA: TGTGCCAGCAGTCAGCTAGCGGGGATCTACAATGAGCAGTTCTTC. Its translation: CASSQLAGIYNEQFF.

This clonotype was recorded only once. The chain employs TRBV3-1 and TRBJ2-4; D is uncertain. The J call may not be correct, given that the DNA end is closer to TRBJ2-7. CDR3 length: 14 residues. Per the germline V gene, CDR1 is LGHDT and CDR2 is YNNKEL (reference sequence). CDR3 loop: CASSQDCRTYEQYF. As DNA, the CDR3 is TGTGCCAGCAGCCAAGATTGTAGAACCTACGAGCAGTACTTC.

Turning to this clonotype: The junction departs from germline at one end; a sequencing error may be responsible. The chain carries TRBV3-1 and TRBJ2-3; 11 nucleotides align to TRBD2. Germline CDR1 and CDR2: LGHDT and YNNKEL (reference sequence). The CDR3 sequence is 16 residues long. In nucleotides, the CDR3 is TGTGTCAGCACCCAACTAGCGGGGGAAAGCACAGATACGCAGTATTTT. It is translated as CVSTQLAGESTDTQYF.

V usage is TRBV5-1 and J usage is TRBJ2-2; D is perhaps TRBD2 (6 bases). Germline V gene lookup returns CDR1 SGHRS and CDR2 YFSETQ. The V end lost 2 bases, the J end lost 7 bases, and 12 bases lay between the germline ends. CDR3 length: 14 amino acids. The CDR3 loop is CASSLGGVGGELFF. Here the CDR3 DNA reads TGCGCCAGCAGCTTAGGAGGGGTCGGCGGGGAGCTGTTTTTT.